The 27 T cell receptor beta chains listed next were all sequenced from one sample in a study of blood T cell repertoires in COVID-19. This table comes from immunoSEQ multiplex PCR, and its TCRdb copy is limited to in-frame clones, with some not included. The profile shows about 100,000 clones, roughly nine tenths of them singletons. Sequencing was performed on peripheral blood. The receptor set was obtained from an elderly woman with acute or convalescent COVID-19.

The genes are TRBV27 and TRBJ1-1; D not resolved. This CDR3 has 15 residues. CDR1 and CDR2 from the germline V gene are MNHEY and SMNVEV (reference sequence). V was pared by 4 bases and J by 4 bases, with 16 bases between. The CDR3 DNA sequence: TGTGCCAGCAGTTCTGCGGACTGGTCTGGCACTGAAGCTTTCTTT. Protein: CASSSADWSGTEAFF.

The chain couples TRBV13 to TRBJ1-2; D ambiguous. This CDR3 comprises 15 residues. The V end was cut by 0 bases, the J end by 8 bases, with 16 bases between. CDR1 is PRHDT, CDR2 FYEKMQ, per germline (reference sequence). CDR3 residues: CASSLGAAPSSGYTF. The DNA of the CDR3 is TGTGCCAGCAGCTTAGGGGCCGCCCCTAGTTCAGGCTACACCTTC.

The genes are TRBV15 and TRBJ2-3; a possible D gene is TRBD1 (6 bases). The CDR3 has 16 amino acids. The V end lost 1 base, the J end lost 0 bases, and 11 bases lay between the germline ends. Looked up from germline, CDR1 is LNHNV and CDR2 is YYDKDF (reference sequence). Written as DNA, the CDR3 is TGTGCCACCAGCAGAGCCAGGACAGCCAGCACAGATACGCAGTATTTT. Residues: CATSRARTASTDTQYF.

This sequence joins TRBV24-1 and TRBJ2-1; D might be TRBD1 (7 bases). Trimming removed 4 bases at V and 0 bases at J, with 12 bases between. Germline CDR1 KGHDR, CDR2 SFDVKD. This CDR3 region has 16 residues. CDR3 in DNA: TGTGCCACCAGTGACCCAGGGGGGAGCTCCTACAATGAGCAGTTCTTC. Amino acid sequence: CATSDPGGSSYNEQFF.

CDR3 region: CASSPWAGRLYSNQPQHF. As DNA, the CDR3 is TGTGCCAGCAGCCCTTGGGCAGGGCGACTTTATAGCAATCAGCCCCAGCATTTT. The chain carries TRBV5-8 and TRBJ1-5; the D gene is possibly TRBD1 (5 bases). This CDR3 is 18 amino acids long. Germline V gives CDR1 SGHTS, CDR2 YDEGEE. V was trimmed by 4 bases and J by 0 bases, leaving 20 bases between them.

This clone has only one observation. V usage is TRBV4-1 and J usage is TRBJ2-7; 7 nucleotides line up with TRBD1. The CDR3 totals 12 residues. J was trimmed by 5 bases and V by 6 bases; bases with no gene match: 4. Germline V CDR1 and CDR2: MGHRA, YSYEKL. The CDR3: CASSRDSNEQYF. DNA of the CDR3: TGCGCCAGCAGTCGGGACAGTAACGAGCAGTACTTC.

The V call is TRBV19, the J call TRBJ1-6, with D hard to call. Per the germline V gene, CDR1 is LNHDA and CDR2 is SQIVND (reference sequence). Trimming removed 3 bases at V and 4 bases at J, with 10 bases between. CDR3 length: 15 amino acids. CDR3 loop: CASSIDGSYNSPLHF. The CDR3 DNA sequence: TGTGCCAGTAGTATCGACGGGAGTTATAATTCACCCCTCCACTTT.

The chain has TRBV30 and TRBJ1-4; D call uncertain. The CDR3 has 15 residues. CDR1 is GTSNPN, CDR2 SVGIG, per germline (reference sequence). The V gene lost 3 bases and the J gene lost 5 bases, with 16 bases spanning the gap. CDR3 amino acids: CAWSPGVSLNEKLFF. The CDR3 coding sequence is TGTGCCTGGAGCCCCGGTGTAAGCCTCAATGAAAAACTGTTTTTT.

As regards this clone: No conserved phenylalanine or tryptophan ends this CDR3, so it is likely a read error. No DNA is shown, since the ends of the CDR3 on it are uncertain; the CDR3 is the one TCRdb lists. The J gene is TRBJ2-7, the V gene TRBV5-1; TRBD2 was called by the table and not checked on the DNA. Including both end residues, the CDR3 is 12 amino acids long. Germline values: CDR1 SGHRS, CDR2 YFSETQ. This CDR3 is CASSLACAGRPL.

This chain uses TRBV4-3 with TRBJ2-3, with a possible D match to TRBD1 (5 bases). Deletions cut 0 bases from V and 3 bases from J, with 10 bases between. The CDR3 spans 15 residues. CDR1 and CDR2 from the germline V gene are LGHNA and YSLEER. The CDR3 here is CASSQDQGWTDTQYF. CDR3 nucleotides: TGCGCCAGCAGCCAAGATCAGGGTTGGACAGATACGCAGTATTTT.

The V call is TRBV19, the J call TRBJ1-5, with D possibly matching TRBD1 (6 bases). Germline lookup yields CDR1 LNHDA and CDR2 SQIVND (reference sequence). Trimming removed 6 bases at V and 0 bases at J, with 9 bases between. This CDR3 has 14 residues. DNA of the CDR3: TGTGCCAGTAGGGGACAAGTTAGCAATCAGCCCCAGCATTTT. This gives the protein CASRGQVSNQPQHF.

The chain is built from TRBV7-3 and TRBJ2-2; D ambiguous. Germline CDR1 SGHTA, CDR2 FQGTGA. This CDR3 comprises 14 residues. V lost 0 bases and J lost 1, with 3 bases in between. CDR3 protein: CASSLTKNTGELFF. CDR3 nucleotides: TGTGCCAGCAGCTTAACCAAGAACACCGGGGAGCTGTTTTTT.

V and J are TRBV4-3 and TRBJ1-6; TRBD1 is a possible D gene (5 bases). Germline V lookup: CDR1 LGHNA, CDR2 YSLEER. This CDR3 has 15 amino acids. V gave up 1 base and J gave up 7 bases, with 11 bases separating them. The DNA for the CDR3 is TGCGCCAGCAGCCAAGGGCAGGGATCAAATTCACCCCTCCACTTT. Translation gives CASSQGQGSNSPLHF.

The J gene is TRBJ1-6, the V gene TRBV5-1; 8 bases are a match to TRBD1. Germline trimming cut 4 bases from V and 8 bases from J; bases unmatched to any gene: 5. Germline V lookup: CDR1 SGHRS, CDR2 YFSETQ. This CDR3 has 14 amino acids. DNA of the CDR3: TGCGCCAGCAGCCCGGGACAGGCGGATTCACCCCTCCACTTT. Translation gives CASSPGQADSPLHF.

The V and J genes are TRBV7-5 and TRBJ1-2. TRBV7-5 is tagged as a pseudogene. CDR3 size: 16 residues. CDR3 sequence reads: CARSLLLLPRFYGYTF. CDR3 sequence (DNA): TGTGCCAGAAGCTTACTTCTCTTACCCCGGTTCTATGGCTACACCTTC.

In its sample, this clone was seen once. V usage is TRBV2 and J usage is TRBJ1-2, with TRBD1 as a possible D gene (6 bases). The CDR3 totals 13 residues. Trimming removed 3 bases at V and 4 bases at J, with 9 bases between. Germline CDR1 reads SNHLY; CDR2 reads FYNNEI. The CDR3, as DNA: TGTGCCAGCAGTGATCGGGGGGCCTATGGCTACACCTTC. Amino acids: CASSDRGAYGYTF.

V is TRBV27 and J is TRBJ1-6; D not certain. V gave up 1 base and J gave up 15 bases, with 10 bases separating them. The CDR3 loop spans 12 amino acids. CDR1 is MNHEY, CDR2 SMNVEV, per germline (reference sequence). CDR3 nucleotides: TGTGCCAGCAGTTTATACGGGAGGGACCTCCACTTT. It codes for CASSLYGRDLHF.

This chain uses TRBV14 with TRBJ1-4, with TRBD1 matching 8 bases. The CDR3 runs to 15 residues. In germline, CDR1 is SGHDN, CDR2 FVKESK. V gave up 4 bases and J gave up 5 bases; unmatched junction bases: 6. The DNA for the CDR3 is TGTGCCAGCAGCCCGGGGGGACAGGTGAATGAAAAACTGTTTTTT. Translating it yields CASSPGGQVNEKLFF.

This clone occurred once. The V call is TRBV28, the J call TRBJ2-7; D is uncertain. The CDR3 covers 14 residues. Germline assignment: CDR1 MDHEN and CDR2 SYDVKM. Trimming removed 6 bases from V and 2 bases from J, with 14 bases in between. The CDR3 nucleotides read TGTGCCAGCAGACCGATGACTCAAGCCTACGAGCAGTACTTC. It yields the protein CASRPMTQAYEQYF.

This clone has a single count. In DNA form, the CDR3 reads TGCGCCAGCAGCCAAGCGGACAGGTCCTACGAGCAGTACTTC. Protein product: CASSQADRSYEQYF. The chain employs TRBV4-1 and TRBJ2-7; 7 bases match TRBD1. V trimming: 1 base; J trimming: 1 base; junction bases outside the gene matches: 1. Germline V gives CDR1 MGHRA, CDR2 YSYEKL. The CDR3 is made up of 14 amino acids.

The chain joins TRBV2 to TRBJ1-5; D gene ambiguous. The CDR3 is 18 residues long. Trimming took off 5 bases at V and 3 bases at J, with 23 bases between the two ends. Germline CDR1 is SNHLY and CDR2 is FYNNEI. This CDR3 reads CASSQPEGAGFYNQPQHF. The DNA for the CDR3 is TGTGCCAGCAGTCAACCGGAGGGCGCGGGGTTCTACAATCAGCCCCAGCATTTT.

The sample holds one count of this clone. V is TRBV28 and J is TRBJ2-7; possible D gene TRBD1, 6 bases. Per the germline V gene, CDR1 is MDHEN and CDR2 is SYDVKM. Trimming pared 3 bases from V and 3 bases from J, leaving 9 bases between. This CDR3 comprises 13 residues. In nucleotides, the CDR3 is TGTGCCAGCAGTTTGGCCAGGGGCTACGAGCAGTACTTC. This gives the protein CASSLARGYEQYF.

The chain uses TRBV27 and TRBJ2-5, with a tentative D call TRBD2 (7 bases). This CDR3 comprises 15 residues. Germline V gene sequence: CDR1 MNHEY, CDR2 SMNVEV (reference sequence). Trimming stripped 3 bases from V and 5 bases from J, with 16 bases between. CDR3: CASSFFSGGPETQYF. In nucleotides, the CDR3 is TGTGCCAGCAGTTTCTTCTCGGGGGGCCCTGAGACCCAGTACTTC.

V gene TRBV6-6 combines with J gene TRBJ2-1, with 12 bases aligning to TRBD2. Germline lookup yields CDR1 MNHNY and CDR2 SVGAGI (reference sequence). CDR3 length: 15 amino acids. Trimming at V came to 6 bases and at J to 6 bases, leaving 6 bases not matched to a gene. CDR3 sequence: CASRQLAGGGNEQFF. As DNA, the CDR3 is TGTGCCAGCAGACAACTAGCGGGGGGCGGCAATGAGCAGTTCTTC.

This clone was detected only once. The J gene is TRBJ2-3, the V gene TRBV28, with D tentatively TRBD2 (6 bases). Germline V gene data show CDR1 as MDHEN and CDR2 as SYDVKM. The germline V and J ends were trimmed by 4 bases and 3 bases, with 26 bases remaining between them. The CDR3 covers 19 residues. This chain's CDR3 is CASSSHWAGPLGGTDTQYF. The CDR3 DNA reads TGTGCCAGCAGTTCACATTGGGCGGGGCCCCTCGGAGGTACAGATACGCAGTATTTT.

The CDR3 loop is CASSQTVSYEQYF. DNA for the CDR3: TGCGCCAGCAGCCAGACAGTATCCTACGAGCAGTACTTC. The chain joins TRBV4-1 to TRBJ2-7; weak D call: TRBD1 (5 bases). Germline CDR1 and CDR2: MGHRA and YSYEKL. The CDR3 is made up of 13 amino acids. V gave up 3 bases and J gave up 1 base, with 7 bases separating them.

This chain joins TRBV6-6 and TRBJ1-1; 8 bases are shared with TRBD1. Trimming removed 6 bases from V and 3 bases from J; junction bases left unmatched: 9. The CDR3 runs to 15 residues. The germline gives CDR1 MNHNY, CDR2 SVGAGI (reference sequence). CDR3 in DNA: TGTGCCAGCAGGATAGGACAGGGCGTGTACACTGAAGCTTTCTTT. Translation gives CASRIGQGVYTEAFF.